This T cell receptor beta chain derives from a study of cytomegalovirus exposure and HLA in healthy donors. This PCR relied on a set of 60 Vbeta primers and 13 Jbeta primers. Using immunoSEQ multiplex PCR, the repertoire was profiled, and TCRdb retains in-frame clones only, with some absent. The ten most abundant clones cover roughly 3.8% of a sample with around 70,000 clones. The study, taken as a whole, reports: In the analysis, some V segments, TRBV6-2 and TRBV6-3 included, were excluded as indistinguishable. Cytomegalovirus-associated TCR beta chains were listed, numbering approximately 150. In a later analysis, HLA-associated TCR beta chains were more clonally expanded than equally common others.

Nominally healthy donors provided the samples, though records likely missed some immune exposures. Turning to this clone: Its antigen remains unidentified.

V was clipped by 4 bases and J by 7 bases, with 23 bases between them. Germline lookup yields CDR1 SGHDN and CDR2 FVKESK. The CDR3 loop spans 16 amino acids. The source of this sequence is a female donor in good health and CMV-seropositive. The chain couples TRBV14 to TRBJ2-7, with D tentatively TRBD2 (6 bases). The specimen sequenced was PBMCs. CDR3 amino acids: CASSLRGLGGMGEQYF. DNA of the CDR3: TGTGCCAGCAGCCTAAGGGGCCTTGGCGGGATGGGTGAGCAGTACTTC.